A selection of T cell receptor beta chains follows, all from one sample in a study. TCRdb called the 5' RACE reads again in MiXCR, with one record for every CDR3 protein. The repertoire holds about 23,000 distinct CDR3 sequences, with about 31% as singletons. The specimen sequenced was tumor-infiltrating naive CD4+ T cells sorted from the breast tumor. These receptors all stem from a female donor with breast cancer. Each CDR3 is given with its conserved first and last residue. The D gene is left open where the match is weak. Clone size is given for some rows only: seen once, a few or many times, or a class if the clone is expanded.

TRBJ1-5,few,TRBD1,TRBV6-1,TGTGCCAGCAGCGCCGGGACAGGGACGGGCAATCAGCCCCAGCATTTT,CASSAGTGTGNQPQHF
TRBJ2-3,few,TRBD2,TRBV12-3/TRBV12-4,TGTGCCAGCACCCGCCGGGCGGGAGAGCGGAATACGCAGTATTTT,CASTRRAGERNTQYF
TRBJ2-7,-,TRBD2,TRBV7-9,TGTGCCAGCAGCTTAGAGGCTAGCGGGAGTTACGAGCAGTACTTC,CASSLEASGSYEQYF
TRBJ2-1,medium-sized,-,TRBV20-1,TGCAGTGCTAGTCGGTGGAACTCCTACAATGAGCAGTTCTTC,CSASRWNSYNEQFF
TRBJ1-4,few,TRBD1,TRBV5-1,TGCGCCAGCAGTTTGACCGGGACAGGGGCTGAAAAACTGTTTTTT,CASSLTGTGAEKLFF
TRBJ2-7,-,TRBD1,TRBV20-1,TGCAGTGCTAGAAATTCTGGACAGGGGCTCAATCAGCCCCAGCAGTACTTC,CSARNSGQGLNQPQQYF
TRBJ1-5,-,TRBD1,TRBV9,TGTGCCAGCAGCGTAGATGGACAGGACAATCAGCCCCAGCATTTT,CASSVDGQDNQPQHF
TRBJ2-7,-,-,TRBV7-2,TGTGCCAGCAGCTTAGGCGGGACGGGGTCCTACGAGCAGTACTTC,CASSLGGTGSYEQYF
TRBJ1-1,few,-,TRBV6-5,TGTGCCAGCACCGGACTGAACACTGAAGCTTTCTTT,CASTGLNTEAFF
TRBJ1-3,medium-sized,TRBD1,TRBV15,TGTGCCACCAGCGATGGACAGGGGACGAGAAACACCATATATTTT,CATSDGQGTRNTIYF
TRBJ2-7,few,TRBD2,TRBV7-9,TGTGCCAGCGTCGGCGGGAGGGCCGTCGAGCAGTACTTC,CASVGGRAVEQYF
TRBJ2-5,-,-,TRBV12-3/TRBV12-4,-,CASRRGYAEAFFGQETQYF
TRBJ2-3,-,-,TRBV9,TGTGCCAGCAGCGTAAATGTGGGGGGCCCAGATACGCAGTATTTT,CASSVNVGGPDTQYF
TRBJ1-1,-,TRBD1,TRBV5-1,TGCGCCAGCAGTCCCTCTGGGGCAGGGGGCACTGAAGCTTTCTTT,CASSPSGAGGTEAFF
TRBJ2-3,-,-,TRBV25-1,TGTGCCAGCAGTGACAAGACTGTGATTAGCACAGATACGCAGTATTTT,CASSDKTVISTDTQYF
TRBJ2-5,-,-,TRBV5-1,TGCGCCAGCAGCTTGGGCGTCTACAATGAGACCCAGTACTTC,CASSLGVYNETQYF
TRBJ2-1,few,TRBD2,TRBV6-5,TGTGCCAGCAGAAGAAGACCCCTCGGGACTAGCGGGAGCGATGAGCAGTTCTTC,CASRRRPLGTSGSDEQFF